This T cell receptor (beta chain) was recorded in a study of T cells after yellow fever vaccination. The V end lost 7 bases, the J end lost 4 bases, and 21 bases lay between the germline ends. The CDR3 runs 16 residues. Study observations and caveats: Most primary-vaccination clones reappeared after the booster (about 96% CD4, around 88% CD8). Overall, a small share of clonotypes was seen in both CD4 and CD8 compartments.

TCRdb used MiXCR to reprocess the 5' RACE reads, holding one entry per CDR3 protein. The sample yields 45,000 to 60,000 distinct CDR3 sequences, 6.5% to 8% seen once. This clonotype has at least ten counts. The V gene is TRBV12-3 or TRBV12-4, the J gene TRBJ2-3, with D perhaps given as TRBD1 or TRBD2 (5 bases each). The sequence was obtained from a young man who received the YFV17D yellow fever vaccine. Source: CD8+ T cells not binding an NS4B(214-222) dextramer, sorted from PBMCs, taken about 41 days after the first yellow fever vaccination. In DNA, the CDR3 is TGTGCCAGCACTTTGGTCGGGGCGATTGGTTCAGATACGCAGTATTTT. This encodes CASTLVGAIGSDTQYF.